The 27 T cell receptor beta chains given below trace back to one sample, sequenced in a study of Tregs in tolerant kidney transplant recipients. TCRdb's copy holds only in-frame clones and misses some; the assay was immunoSEQ multiplex PCR. The sample contains fewer than 80,000 clones, more than 95% of which appear only once. The material was CD4+ T cells from blood, obtained before the transplant. Receptor source: a human donor who received a combined kidney and bone marrow transplant.

The V gene is TRBV6-5, the J gene TRBJ1-6; no reliable D call. V lost 7 bases, J lost 10 bases, and 14 bases lay in between. Germline loops: CDR1 MNHEY, CDR2 SVGAGI. The CDR3 totals 13 residues. CDR3 DNA sequence: TGTGCCAGCAAGCACGATTATATGTCACCCCTCCACTTT. Translation: CASKHDYMSPLHF.

The chain combines TRBV29-1 with TRBJ2-7; D unclear. The germline V gene encodes CDR1 SQVTM and CDR2 ANQGSEA. The V end lost 0 bases, the J end lost 5 bases, and 11 bases lay between the germline ends. This CDR3 has 13 residues. In DNA form, the CDR3 reads TGCAGCGTTGAAGATCAGGCGCTCCACGAGCAGTACTTC. This gives the protein CSVEDQALHEQYF.

The chain has TRBV5-4 and TRBJ2-3, with TRBD1 identical over 10 bases. This CDR3 contains 16 residues. J gave up 5 bases and V 0 bases, and 6 bases lay outside the gene matches. Germline V gene data show CDR1 as SGHNT and CDR2 as YYREEE (reference sequence). The CDR3 sequence is CASSLVRQGAGDTQYF. The CDR3 DNA follows: TGTGCCAGCAGCTTGGTACGACAGGGGGCAGGAGATACGCAGTATTTT.

The chain combines TRBV5-4 with TRBJ2-5; TRBD2 matches 14 bases. There are 17 residues in the CDR3. Germline V gene data show CDR1 as SGHNT and CDR2 as YYREEE (reference sequence). V shed 6 bases and J 4 bases; nucleotides not matched to a gene: 11. The CDR3 reads CASTLKLGLAGGETQYF. The CDR3 DNA reads TGTGCCAGCACCCTAAAACTTGGACTAGCGGGGGGAGAGACCCAGTACTTC. The full variable domain, its missing parts supplied by reference TRBV5-4 and TRBJ2-5, is ETGVTQSPTHLIKTRGQQVTLRCSSQSGHNTVSWYQQALGQGPQFIFQYYREEENGRGNFPPRFSGLQFPNYSSELNVNALELDDSALYLCASTLKLGLAGGETQYFGPGTRLLVL.

J is TRBJ2-7 and V is TRBV11-2; D is possibly TRBD1 (6 bases). V lost 5 bases, J lost 4 bases, and 21 bases lay in between. The CDR3 is made up of 16 amino acids. Germline V gene data show CDR1 as SGHAT and CDR2 as FQNNGV. The CDR3, as DNA: TGTGCCAGCAGCACCATATCCGGGACAAGACAGTACGAGCAGTACTTC. This encodes CASSTISGTRQYEQYF.

The rearrangement uses TRBV19 and TRBJ2-7; 7 positions agree with TRBD1. Germline trimming cut 6 bases from V and 3 bases from J; bases unmatched to any gene: 14. The CDR3 covers 16 residues. The germline CDR1 and CDR2 sequences are LNHDA and SQIVND (reference sequence). The CDR3 nucleotides are TGTGCCAGTAGGTCCCGGTGGGCAGGGGGAATCTACGAGCAGTACTTC. Protein: CASRSRWAGGIYEQYF.

V is TRBV5-1 and J is TRBJ1-2; 8 positions match TRBD1. Germline-derived CDR1 and CDR2 are SGHRS and YFSETQ. V shed 2 bases, J shed 7 bases, and the junction held 13 bases outside the gene matches. There are 16 residues in the CDR3. In nucleotides, the CDR3 is TGCGCCAGCAGCTTTATCTTCGTGGGACAGGACGGTGGCTACACCTTC. This translates into CASSFIFVGQDGGYTF.

The genes are TRBV9 and TRBJ2-7; perhaps TRBD2 as D (6 bases). From germline, CDR1 is SGDLS and CDR2 YYNGEE. Trimming removed 0 bases at V and 4 bases at J, with 14 bases between. There are 15 residues in the CDR3. The CDR3 spells CASSVGRDSRYEQYF. CDR3 coding DNA: TGTGCCAGCAGCGTAGGGAGGGATTCGAGGTACGAGCAGTACTTC.

The V and J genes are TRBV6-4 and TRBJ2-1, with 9 bases matching TRBD1. This CDR3 comprises 15 residues. Germline lookup yields CDR1 MRHNA and CDR2 SNTAGT. J was trimmed by 1 base and V by 5 bases; bases with no gene match: 3. The CDR3 region is CASSLQGASYNEQFF. In DNA, the CDR3 is TGTGCCAGCAGTTTACAGGGGGCGTCCTACAATGAGCAGTTCTTC.

This clone was seen just once. This chain connects TRBV5-5 to TRBJ1-2; perhaps TRBD1 as D (6 bases). The CDR3 consists of 14 residues. Trimming stripped 3 bases from V and 4 bases from J, with 13 bases between. Germline V gives CDR1 SGHKS, CDR2 YYEKEE (reference sequence). This CDR3 reads CASSSTTRGYGYTF. The DNA for the CDR3 is TGTGCCAGCAGCTCGACAACCAGGGGCTATGGCTACACCTTC.

The chain joins TRBV11-2 to TRBJ2-3; TRBD2 aligns across 7 bases. The CDR3 sequence is 19 residues long. Trimming took 1 base from V and 2 from J; bases not matched to a gene: 15. Germline loops: CDR1 SGHAT, CDR2 FQNNGV. The CDR3: CASSLALWGGTGLTDTQYF. The CDR3 coding sequence is TGTGCCAGCAGCTTAGCTTTATGGGGGGGAACGGGGCTCACAGATACGCAGTATTTT.

The V gene is TRBV14, the J gene TRBJ1-1; D is uncertain. The CDR3 has 13 residues. The germline CDR1 and CDR2 sequences are SGHDN and FVKESK. V lost 3 bases to trimming and J lost 5 bases, with 10 bases between them. CDR3 DNA: TGTGCCAGCAGCCATGGAGGGAGGACTGAAGCTTTCTTT. It yields the protein CASSHGGRTEAFF.

This chain uses TRBV7-2 with TRBJ2-1; TRBD2 is a possible D gene (5 bases). CDR1 and CDR2 from the germline V gene are SGHTA and FQGNSA. CDR3 size: 16 residues. V lost 2 bases to trimming and J lost 5 bases, with 16 bases between them. CDR3 nucleotide sequence: TGTGCCAGCAGCTTATCTCATCGAGACTACCACAATGAGCAGTTCTTC. Its translation is CASSLSHRDYHNEQFF.

This clone is a singleton in its sample. This rearrangement joins TRBV7-2 to TRBJ1-1; no clear D gene. Germline CDR1 SGHTA, CDR2 FQGNSA. The CDR3 runs 13 residues. The germline V and J ends were trimmed by 0 bases and 5 bases, with 7 bases remaining between them. The CDR3 spells CASSLARETEAFF. The CDR3, as DNA: TGTGCCAGCAGCTTAGCGCGGGAGACTGAAGCTTTCTTT.

The CDR3 here is CASSPGRSALNYGYTF. As DNA, the CDR3 is TGCGCCAGCAGCCCGGGGAGGTCGGCCCTTAACTATGGCTACACCTTC. The rearrangement joins TRBV5-1 to TRBJ1-2; D unresolved. Trimming cost V 4 bases and J 1 base, with 17 bases left between them. Germline loops: CDR1 SGHRS, CDR2 YFSETQ. The CDR3 sequence is 16 residues long.

The rearrangement links TRBV6-5 to TRBJ1-6; 9 bases are shared with TRBD1. CDR1 and CDR2 (germline): MNHEY, SVGAGI. This CDR3 spans 15 amino acids. The J segment lost 7 bases and the V segment lost 10 bases, leaving 11 bases of the junction unmatched. The chain's CDR3 is CATKGQGNYNSPLHF. The CDR3 coding sequence is TGTGCCACCAAAGGACAGGGGAATTACAATTCACCCCTCCACTTT.

This chain uses TRBV10-3 with TRBJ1-4; 11 nucleotides match TRBD1. V was pared by 11 bases and J by 7 bases, with 3 bases of the junction left unmatched. Germline lookup yields CDR1 ENHRY and CDR2 SYGVKD. The CDR3 has 12 residues. The CDR3 loop is CASGTGGEKLFF. CDR3 DNA sequence: TGTGCCTCAGGGACAGGGGGTGAAAAACTGTTTTTT.

J is TRBJ2-7 and V is TRBV25-1; 7 positions agree with TRBD2. The length of the CDR3 is 13 residues. Germline trimming cut 4 bases from V and 3 bases from J; bases unmatched to any gene: 3. The V gene's germline CDR1 is MGHDK and CDR2 SYGVNS. The CDR3 spells CASSVAGDYEQYF. The CDR3 DNA is TGTGCCAGCAGTGTAGCGGGTGACTACGAGCAGTACTTC.

V usage is TRBV19 and J usage is TRBJ2-1; 12 nucleotides match TRBD2. Germline CDR1 and CDR2: LNHDA and SQIVND (reference sequence). V shed 4 bases and J 3 bases; nucleotides not matched to a gene: 4. This CDR3 is 16 amino acids long. The CDR3 loop is CASSTRTSGDYNEQFF. CDR3 sequence (DNA): TGTGCCAGTAGTACCCGGACTAGCGGGGACTACAATGAGCAGTTCTTC.

This clone has just one count. For the CDR3, the DNA is TGTGCCAGTAGGGTAGGACAGAACTCTGGAAACACCATATATTTT. This codes for CASRVGQNSGNTIYF. The chain couples TRBV19 to TRBJ1-3; tentative D call: TRBD1 (6 bases). Germline V gives CDR1 LNHDA, CDR2 SQIVND (reference sequence). The CDR3 spans 15 residues. Trimming cost V 6 bases and J 0 bases, with 12 bases left between them.

The chain is built from TRBV4-1 and TRBJ1-4, with TRBD1 as a possible D gene (6 bases). From germline, CDR1 is MGHRA and CDR2 YSYEKL. The CDR3 extends over 15 amino acids. V lost 3 bases to trimming and J lost 3 bases, with 11 bases between them. CDR3 nucleotides: TGCGCCAGCAGCCAGAAGGGGGGGGCTAATGAAAAACTGTTTTTT. Translating gives CASSQKGGANEKLFF.

The genes are TRBV18 and TRBJ2-5; 7 positions match TRBD1. CDR1 KGHSH and CDR2 LQKENI come from the germline V gene. The CDR3 spans 14 residues. The trim removed 4 bases at V and 2 bases at J, leaving 4 bases unmatched. CDR3 coding DNA: TGTGCCAGCTCACAACCGGGACAGCAAGAGACCCAGTACTTC. As protein: CASSQPGQQETQYF.

The rearrangement joins TRBV7-2 to TRBJ2-1; weak D call: TRBD2 (6 bases). The CDR3 runs 15 residues. Germline-derived CDR1 and CDR2 are SGHTA and FQGNSA. Trimming removed 0 bases at V and 3 bases at J, with 9 bases between. The CDR3 sequence: CASSLAGGNYNEQFF. DNA for the CDR3: TGTGCCAGCAGCTTAGCGGGAGGTAACTACAATGAGCAGTTCTTC.

The rearrangement uses TRBV11-3 and TRBJ1-4, with a tentative D call TRBD1 (5 bases). The CDR3 runs to 16 residues. CDR1 is SGHNT and CDR2 is YENEEA in the germline V gene. The germline V and J ends were trimmed by 4 bases and 8 bases, with 20 bases remaining between them. The CDR3 coding sequence is TGTGCCAGCAGCTCCGCACGTGGCCAGGGAGGAGAAAAACTGTTTTTT. It codes for CASSSARGQGGEKLFF.

V is TRBV5-1 and J is TRBJ1-2; 10 nucleotides agree with TRBD1. Germline CDR1 reads SGHRS; CDR2 reads YFSETQ. With 3 bases clipped from V and 2 bases from J, the junction kept 19 bases outside the gene matches. The CDR3 contains 20 residues. Written as DNA, the CDR3 is TGCGCCAGCAGCTCCATTGGCCTTCCCGGGACAGGGGTTCGAAACTATGGCTACACCTTC. Protein sequence: CASSSIGLPGTGVRNYGYTF.

This chain connects TRBV4-1 to TRBJ1-1; 7 bases fit TRBD1. The V gene's germline CDR1 is MGHRA and CDR2 YSYEKL. The CDR3 runs 17 residues. The trim removed 4 bases at V and 0 bases at J, leaving 11 bases unmatched. The CDR3 nucleotides read TGCGCCAGCAGCCCGATACAGGGGCCGACGGTGAACACTGAAGCTTTCTTT. It encodes CASSPIQGPTVNTEAFF.

This chain connects TRBV28 to TRBJ2-1, with D perhaps TRBD2 (7 bases). V lost 5 bases to trimming and J lost 5 bases, with 16 bases between them. The CDR3 has 15 amino acids. The germline V gene has CDR1 MDHEN and CDR2 SYDVKM. For the CDR3, the DNA is TGTGCCAGCAGTGCCACAGGGAGGGCCCACAATGAGCAGTTCTTC. Protein: CASSATGRAHNEQFF.